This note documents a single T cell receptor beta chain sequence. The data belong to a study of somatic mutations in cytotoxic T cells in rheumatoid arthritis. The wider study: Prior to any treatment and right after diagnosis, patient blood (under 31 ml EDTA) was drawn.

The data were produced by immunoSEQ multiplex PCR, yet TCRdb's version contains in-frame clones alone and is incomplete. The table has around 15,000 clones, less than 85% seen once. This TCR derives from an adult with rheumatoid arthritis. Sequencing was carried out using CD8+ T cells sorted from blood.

The CDR3: CASSKRSGTGAEAFF. As DNA, the CDR3 is TGTGCCAGCAGCAAGCGCTCCGGGACAGGGGCTGAAGCTTTCTTT. The rearrangement joins TRBV12-1 to TRBJ1-1; the table's TRBD1 call for D was not verified on the DNA. TRBV12-1 is a listed pseudogene. The CDR3 is 15 amino acids.